This note documents a single T cell receptor (beta chain) sequence. Its antigen is as yet unknown. The sample originates from a study of vaccination effects on CD4 cells after COVID-19. Overall study results and limits: At late timepoints after vaccination, vaccine- and infection-induced clones shrank markedly.

This CDR3 region has 13 residues. The V and J ends lost 4 bases and 4 bases respectively, with 10 bases between them. Germline CDR1 reads LNHDA; CDR2 reads SQIVND (reference sequence). Data came from immunoSEQ multiplex PCR; TCRdb stores just in-frame clones and leaves some out. The sample has roughly 59,000 clones; 60% to 80% are singletons. Sequencing followed a ViraFEST assay step that expanded antigen-specific CD4+ T cells with viral peptide pools. After roughly 9 days in culture, the CD4+ T cells were isolated. Participants got two doses of BNT162b2 or mRNA-1273 vaccine. Cultures got half-medium changes with IL-2 on days 3 and 7.

The V and J genes are TRBV19 and TRBJ1-2, with D tentatively TRBD1 (5 bases). The sample was CD4+ T cells from PBMCs cultured with HCoV-OC43 spike peptides, taken after COVID-19 vaccination. Noted subset: HCoV-OC43 spike overlapping peptide pool stimulation. The sequence came from a human donor who received a COVID-19 vaccine. The CDR3 nucleotides are TGTGCCAGTAGTAGGGACGAATCCTATGGCTACACCTTC. It specifies CASSRDESYGYTF.